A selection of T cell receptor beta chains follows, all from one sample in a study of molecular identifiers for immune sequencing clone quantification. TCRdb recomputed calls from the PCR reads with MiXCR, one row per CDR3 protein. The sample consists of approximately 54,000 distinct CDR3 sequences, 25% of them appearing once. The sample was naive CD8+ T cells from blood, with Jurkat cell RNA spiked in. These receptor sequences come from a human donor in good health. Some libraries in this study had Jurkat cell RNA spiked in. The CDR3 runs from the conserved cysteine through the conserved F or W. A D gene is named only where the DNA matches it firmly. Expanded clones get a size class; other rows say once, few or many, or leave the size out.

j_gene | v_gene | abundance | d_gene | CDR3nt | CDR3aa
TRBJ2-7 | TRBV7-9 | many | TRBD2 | TGTGCCAGCAGCCCTAGCGGGAATACCTACGAGCAGTACTTC | CASSPSGNTYEQYF
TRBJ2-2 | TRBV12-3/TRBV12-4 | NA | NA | TGTGGCAGCAGTTTCGGGTCGAACACTGGGGAGCTGTTTTTT | CGSSFGSNTGELFF
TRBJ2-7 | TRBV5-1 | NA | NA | TGCGCCAGCAGCCCCGGGGGCAGCTCCTACGAGCAGTACTTC | CASSPGGSSYEQYF
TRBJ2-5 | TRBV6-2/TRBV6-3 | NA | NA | TGTGCCTGCAGCATTAGACTAGAAGAGACCCAGTACTTC | CACSIRLEETQYF
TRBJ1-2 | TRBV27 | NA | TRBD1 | TGTGCCAGCAGAGACAGGGGGTATTATGGCTACACCTTC | CASRDRGYYGYTF
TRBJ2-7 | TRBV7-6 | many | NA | TGTGCCAGCAGCCGTAGCCAAGACTACGAGCAGTACTTC | CASSRSQDYEQYF
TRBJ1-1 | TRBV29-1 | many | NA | TGCAGCGTTGAGTATAAGGGGACTACAAACACTGAAGCTTTCTTT | CSVEYKGTTNTEAFF
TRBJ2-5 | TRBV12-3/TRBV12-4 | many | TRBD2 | TGTGCCAGCAGTTGGGACGAACTAGCGGGACCTCAAGAGACCCAGTACTTC | CASSWDELAGPQETQYF
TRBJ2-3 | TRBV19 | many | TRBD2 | TGTGCCAGTAGTAGCGGGGGAGGCACAGATACGCAGTATTTT | CASSSGGGTDTQYF
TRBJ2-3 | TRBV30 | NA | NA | TGTGCCTGGACTTACGCGGCAGATACGCAGTATTTT | CAWTYAADTQYF
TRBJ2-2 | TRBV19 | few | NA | TGTGCCAGTAGTATAGCTGCGAACACCGGGGAGCTGTTTTTT | CASSIAANTGELFF
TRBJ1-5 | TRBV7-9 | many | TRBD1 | TGTGCCAGCAATATCCTGGACAGGGGATGGGATCAGCCCCAGCATTTT | CASNILDRGWDQPQHF
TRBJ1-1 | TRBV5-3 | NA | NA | TGTGCCAGCAGCTATACGAGCTTCTCTGAAGCTTTCTTT | CASSYTSFSEAFF
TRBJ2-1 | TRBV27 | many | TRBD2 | TGTGCCAGCAGGTTGGGGGGGGGCTACAATGAGCAGTTCTTC | CASRLGGGYNEQFF
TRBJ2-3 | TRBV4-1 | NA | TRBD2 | TGCGCCAACAGCCCAAAAGCGGGGGGCCCTCCCTCCCCCGCTCCGCAGTATTTT | CANSPKAGGPPSPAPQYF
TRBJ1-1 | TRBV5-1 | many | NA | TGCGCCAGCAGAGGGGGGGGCGACACTGAAGCTTTCTTT | CASRGGGDTEAFF
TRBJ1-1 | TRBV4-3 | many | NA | TGCGCCAGCAGCCAAGATCGAGGGGTAGGTGAAGCTTTCTTT | CASSQDRGVGEAFF
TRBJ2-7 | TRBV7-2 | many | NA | TGTGCCAGCAGCCCGACGGACTTCTACGAGCAGTACTTC | CASSPTDFYEQYF
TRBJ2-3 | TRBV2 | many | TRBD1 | TGTGCCAGCAGCGAAATCCAGGGGGCGACAGATACGCAGTATTTT | CASSEIQGATDTQYF
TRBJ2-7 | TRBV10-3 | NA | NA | TGTGCCATCAGTGAGTCGCGATATCATCCGGGGGCGGGTGAGCAGTACTTC | CAISESRYHPGAGEQYF
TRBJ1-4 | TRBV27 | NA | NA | TGTGCCAGCAGCACTAGGGGATACGAGGAAAAACTGCTTTTT | CASSTRGYEEKLLF
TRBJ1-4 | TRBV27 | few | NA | TGTGCCAGCACCCACGGGAATGAAAAACTGTTTTTT | CASTHGNEKLFF
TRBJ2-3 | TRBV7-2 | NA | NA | TGTGCCCGCCGCTTACTTACTGGGGGACTCCCCGATACGCCGTATTTT | CARRLLTGGLPDTPYF
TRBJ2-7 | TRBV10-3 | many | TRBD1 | TGTGCCATCAGTGAGTCTGGACAGGGGTATGCCGAGCAGTACTTC | CAISESGQGYAEQYF
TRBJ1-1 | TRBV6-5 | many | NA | TGTGCCAGCAGTTACGGGGGGCTCAGCACTGAAGCTTTCTTT | CASSYGGLSTEAFF
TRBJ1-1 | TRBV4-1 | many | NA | TGCGCCAGCAGCGGGCGTGGGACTGAAGCTTTCTTT | CASSGRGTEAFF
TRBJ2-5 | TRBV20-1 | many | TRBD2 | TGCAGTGCTAGAGAGGCTAGCGGGAGGATAGAGACCCAGTACTTC | CSAREASGRIETQYF
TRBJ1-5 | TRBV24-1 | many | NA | TGTGCCACCAGTGATTTGACGGGTGACTTACCCCAGCATTTT | CATSDLTGDLPQHF
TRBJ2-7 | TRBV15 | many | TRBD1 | TGTGCCACCAGCCTCGAAACAGGGGTAAACTACGAGCAGTACTTC | CATSLETGVNYEQYF
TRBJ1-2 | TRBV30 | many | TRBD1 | TGTGCCTGGACGGAGGACAGGGACTTTGGCTACACCTTC | CAWTEDRDFGYTF
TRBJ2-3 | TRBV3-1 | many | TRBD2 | TGTGCCAGCAGCCCAGGACTAGCGGGGGGCAGCACAGATACGCAGTATTTT | CASSPGLAGGSTDTQYF
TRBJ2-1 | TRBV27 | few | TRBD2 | TGTGCCAGCAGTTTAATTAGCGGGGTCAATGAGCAGTTCTTC | CASSLISGVNEQFF
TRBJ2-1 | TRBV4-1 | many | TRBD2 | TGCGCCAGCAGCCCCCGCCCATCGACGGGACTAGCGGGGGATGAGCAGTTCTTC | CASSPRPSTGLAGDEQFF
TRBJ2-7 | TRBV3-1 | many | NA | TGTGCCAGCAGCCAAGATGAAGGACTGCTCAACGTGCAGTACTTC | CASSQDEGLLNVQYF
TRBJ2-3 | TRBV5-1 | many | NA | TGCGCCAGCAGCTTGGGCCAAACCAGGGTTGATACGCAGTATTTT | CASSLGQTRVDTQYF
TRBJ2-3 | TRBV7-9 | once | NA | TGTGCCAGCGGCCCAGGAGGCACAGATACGCAGTATTTT | CASGPGGTDTQYF
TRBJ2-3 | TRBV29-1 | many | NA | TGCAGCGTTGATGGGACGGTTTTCACAGATACGCAGTATTTT | CSVDGTVFTDTQYF
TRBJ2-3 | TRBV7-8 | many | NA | TGTGCCAGCAGCTTAGCGCGTACAGATACGCAGTATTTT | CASSLARTDTQYF
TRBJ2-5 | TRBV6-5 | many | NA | TGTGCCAGCAGTTACACACGAGCCCAAACGGGGCAAGAGACCCAGTACTTC | CASSYTRAQTGQETQYF
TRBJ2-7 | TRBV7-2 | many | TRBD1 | TGTGCCAGCAGCCTGGGACAGGGCTTCTACGAGCAGTACTTC | CASSLGQGFYEQYF
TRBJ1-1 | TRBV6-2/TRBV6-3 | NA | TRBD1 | TGTGCCAGCAATTACTCGACTAGGACAGGGGACACTGAAGCTTTCTTT | CASNYSTRTGDTEAFF
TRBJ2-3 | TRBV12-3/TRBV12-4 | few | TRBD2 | TGTGCCAGCAGTTTAGCAGGGCGGGGGAGTAGCACAGATACGCAGTATTTT | CASSLAGRGSSTDTQYF
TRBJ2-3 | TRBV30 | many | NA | TGTGCCTGGAGTGTAGAGGTCACAGATACGCAGTATTTT | CAWSVEVTDTQYF
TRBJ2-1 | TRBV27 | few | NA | TGTGCCAGCAGTTATACAGGCTACAATGAGCAGCTCTTC | CASSYTGYNEQLF
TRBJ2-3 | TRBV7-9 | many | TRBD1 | TGTGCCTTGGGACAGGACACAGATACGCAGTATTTT | CALGQDTDTQYF
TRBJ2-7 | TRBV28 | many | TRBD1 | TGTGCCAGCAGCAACAGGGGCTACGAGCAGTACTTC | CASSNRGYEQYF
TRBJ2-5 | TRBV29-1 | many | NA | TGCAGCGTTGAAGGATCCGAGACCCAGTACTTC | CSVEGSETQYF
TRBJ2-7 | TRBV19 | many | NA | TGTGCCAGTAGTATCGGGAATTACGAGCAGTACTTC | CASSIGNYEQYF
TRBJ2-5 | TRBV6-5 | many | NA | TGTGCCAGCAGTTACGGAGGGACCCAGTACTTC | CASSYGGTQYF
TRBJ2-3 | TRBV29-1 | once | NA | TGCAGCATCACCCCAGATCCGCAGTATTTT | CSITPDPQYF
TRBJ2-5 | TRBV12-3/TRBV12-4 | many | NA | TGTGCCAGCAGTTCACCCAGCAGAGAGACCCAGTACTTC | CASSSPSRETQYF
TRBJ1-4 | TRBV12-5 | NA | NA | TGTGCTAGTGGTTTGGTAATGGGGGGGGGTGAAAAACTGTTTTTT | CASGLVMGGGEKLFF
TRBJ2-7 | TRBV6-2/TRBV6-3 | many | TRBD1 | TGTGCCAGCAACCAACAGGGGGTTGAGTACTTC | CASNQQGVEYF
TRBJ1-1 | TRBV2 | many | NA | TGTGCCAGCAGTGAGCTGAACACTGAAGCTTTCTTT | CASSELNTEAFF
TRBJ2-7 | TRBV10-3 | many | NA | TGTGCCATCAGTGAGTCGGTGGGTATTACCTACGAGCAGTACTTC | CAISESVGITYEQYF
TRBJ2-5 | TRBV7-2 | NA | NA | TGTGCCAGCAGCCTTCGGACTCGCGCAAGAGAGACCCAGTACTTC | CASSLRTRARETQYF
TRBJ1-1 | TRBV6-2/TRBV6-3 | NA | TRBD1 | TGTGCCGGCAGTGAACCGGGACAGTTGGCTTTCTTT | CAGSEPGQLAFF